In its sample, the clone carrying this T cell receptor beta chain was seen once. This specimen comes from a study of blood T cell repertoires in COVID-19. The table came from immunoSEQ multiplex PCR; TCRdb's copy has only in-frame clones and leaves some out. The table has roughly 120,000 clones, roughly 85% seen once. Germline V CDR1 and CDR2: SEHNR, FQNEAQ (reference sequence). Trimming left V 5 bases short and J 8 bases short, with 12 bases between. This CDR3 spans 12 amino acids. Sequencing used peripheral blood. V and J are TRBV7-9 and TRBJ1-1; possible D gene TRBD1, 5 bases. The TCR comes from a man in his thirties or forties with acute or convalescent COVID-19. This chain's CDR3 is CASSIRAGEAFF. The DNA for the CDR3 is TGTGCCAGCAGCATAAGGGCAGGGGAAGCTTTCTTT.